These 23 T cell receptor beta chains were sequenced from one sample in a study of PD-L1 blockade in urothelial cancer. The data were produced by immunoSEQ multiplex PCR, yet TCRdb's version contains in-frame clones alone and is incomplete. This table holds 72,000 or so clones, about 90% found once. Documented time point: peripheral blood 6 weeks after treatment start. Here the sequenced sample was PBMCs, taken around atezolizumab (anti-PD-L1) treatment. The receptors derive from a man aged 60 to 69 with urothelial cancer.

The rearrangement uses TRBV7-9 and TRBJ1-2; D perhaps matches TRBD1 (5 bases). This CDR3 has 17 residues. V dropped 4 bases and J dropped 2 bases, with 20 bases sitting between them. CDR1 is SEHNR and CDR2 is FQNEAQ in the germline V gene (reference sequence). This CDR3 is CASSSNLGHERNYGYTF. The CDR3 DNA reads as TGTGCCAGCAGCTCTAACCTCGGACACGAACGAAACTATGGCTACACCTTC.

This clone turned up a few times. This chain connects TRBV2 to TRBJ1-5; 7 nucleotides match TRBD1. The CDR3 has 15 residues. Germline assignment: CDR1 SNHLY and CDR2 FYNNEI. V shed 6 bases, J shed 5 bases, and the junction held 10 bases outside the gene matches. The CDR3 spells CASRGTQQGHQPQHF. In DNA, the CDR3 is TGTGCCAGCAGAGGAACACAACAGGGGCATCAGCCCCAGCATTTT.

J is TRBJ2-3 and V is TRBV5-6; 7 nucleotides align to TRBD1. The CDR3 runs to 16 residues. Per the germline V gene, CDR1 is SGHDT and CDR2 is YYEEEE. The J segment lost 3 bases and the V segment lost 0 bases, leaving 7 bases of the junction unmatched. CDR3 in amino acids: CASSLGQGSWTDTQYF. For the CDR3, the DNA is TGTGCCAGCAGCTTGGGACAGGGATCATGGACAGATACGCAGTATTTT.

The rearrangement joins TRBV2 to TRBJ2-1; D may be TRBD1 (6 bases). The CDR3 totals 11 residues. Germline V gene lookup returns CDR1 SNHLY and CDR2 FYNNEI. Between the trimmed V and J ends, which lost 3 bases and 12 bases, there was a span of 9 bases. CDR3 bases: TGTGCCAGCAGTGATACAGGGCGGCAGTTCTTC. Amino acid sequence: CASSDTGRQFF.

This chain uses TRBV4-1 with TRBJ1-6; D is perhaps TRBD1 (6 bases). The germline V gene encodes CDR1 MGHRA and CDR2 YSYEKL. The ends were cut back, 3 bases at V and 7 bases at J, with 25 bases in the middle. The CDR3 consists of 19 residues. The CDR3, as DNA: TGCGCCAGCAGCCAGAGCCCTCGTGAGGAGACAGGACAGAATTCACCCCTCCACTTT. Amino acid sequence: CASSQSPREETGQNSPLHF.

This clone was found once. This chain uses TRBV2 with TRBJ2-5, with TRBD1 matching 9 bases. Germline loops: CDR1 SNHLY, CDR2 FYNNEI. The CDR3 runs 15 residues. Unmatched junction bases numbered 8, after V lost 4 bases and J lost 5 bases. The CDR3, as DNA: TGTGCCAGCAGTGTCCGGGACAGGGATTCGGAGACCCAGTACTTC. This sequence encodes CASSVRDRDSETQYF.

The chain combines TRBV6-5 with TRBJ2-1; D perhaps matches TRBD2 (6 bases). The CDR3 loop spans 15 amino acids. Deletions cut 6 bases from V and 4 bases from J, with 16 bases between. Germline V gene lookup returns CDR1 MNHEY and CDR2 SVGAGI. The CDR3 spells CASSGGVVGYNEQFF. CDR3 bases: TGTGCCAGCAGCGGGGGTGTAGTAGGGTACAATGAGCAGTTCTTC.

The chain employs TRBV7-3 and TRBJ2-3; no clear D. V was pared by 5 bases and J by 1 base, with 10 bases between. This CDR3 region has 14 residues. In germline, CDR1 is SGHTA, CDR2 FQGTGA. Here the CDR3 DNA reads TGTGCCAGCAGCCCTGGTCGAGGCACAGATACGCAGTATTTT. This sequence encodes CASSPGRGTDTQYF.

V gene TRBV5-4 combines with J gene TRBJ1-4; no firm D call. Trimming took 0 bases from V and 5 from J, leaving 8 bases between them. This CDR3 is built from 14 residues. CDR1 and CDR2 (germline): SGHNT, YYREEE (reference sequence). CDR3 DNA sequence: TGTGCCAGCAGCTTGGGACAAGTAAATGAAAAACTGTTTTTT. It codes for CASSLGQVNEKLFF.

The rearrangement links TRBV9 to TRBJ2-1; D is unclear. CDR3 length: 13 amino acids. V was clipped by 0 bases and J by 8 bases, with 9 bases between them. Germline V lookup: CDR1 SGDLS, CDR2 YYNGEE. The CDR3 here is CASSVGPGDEQFF. In DNA, the CDR3 is TGTGCCAGCAGCGTAGGGCCCGGAGATGAGCAGTTCTTC.

The V gene is TRBV14, the J gene TRBJ2-2; TRBD2 matches at 12 bases. CDR3 length equals 15 residues. Per the germline V gene, CDR1 is SGHDN and CDR2 is FVKESK. Trimming removed 2 bases from V and 6 bases from J; junction bases left unmatched: 1. CDR3 sequence: CASSQLAGGAGELFF. The CDR3 coding sequence is TGTGCCAGCAGCCAACTAGCGGGAGGGGCCGGGGAGCTGTTTTTT.

The chain carries TRBV9 and TRBJ1-1, with TRBD1 identical over 8 bases. The V and J ends lost 4 bases and 1 base, in that order; junction bases with no gene match: 9. CDR3 length: 16 residues. CDR1 is SGDLS, CDR2 YYNGEE, per germline. The CDR3 here is CASSPRSTGANTEAFF. The CDR3 coding sequence is TGTGCCAGCAGCCCCCGTTCGACAGGGGCGAACACTGAAGCTTTCTTT. Full variable domain (outside the CDR3, taken from reference TRBV9 and TRBJ1-1): DSGVTQTPKHLITATGQRVTLRCSPRSGDLSVYWYQQSLDQGLQFLIQYYNGEERAKGNILERFSAQQFPDLHSELNLSSLELGDSALYFCASSPRSTGANTEAFFGQGTRLTVV.

This clone has a count of ten or more. V usage is TRBV5-8 and J usage is TRBJ1-6, with D uncertain. The CDR3 has 12 residues. V shed 2 bases and J shed 6 bases, with 3 bases lying between them. Germline V CDR1 and CDR2: SGHTS, YDEGEE. CDR3 sequence: CASSFRNSPLHF. CDR3 nucleotide sequence: TGTGCCAGCAGCTTTCGTAATTCACCCCTCCACTTT. Complete variable domain (other parts from reference TRBV5-8 and TRBJ1-6): EAGVTQSPTHLIKTRGQQATLRCSPISGHTSVYWYQQALGLGLQFLLWYDEGEERNRGNFPPRFSGRQFPNYSSELNVNALELEDSALYLCASSFRNSPLHFGNGTRLTVT.

The chain is built from TRBV6-1 and TRBJ2-5; D unclear. The CDR3 totals 15 residues. The germline V gene has CDR1 MNHNS and CDR2 SASEGT. V gave up 2 bases and J gave up 4 bases, with 14 bases separating them. The CDR3 region is CASSEIRYFRETQYF. The DNA of the CDR3 is TGTGCCAGCAGTGAAATCAGGTATTTTCGAGAGACCCAGTACTTC.

The V and J genes are TRBV2 and TRBJ2-1; 10 nucleotides line up with TRBD1. Germline assignment: CDR1 SNHLY and CDR2 FYNNEI. The CDR3 has 15 amino acids. The J segment lost 4 bases and the V segment lost 2 bases, leaving 2 bases of the junction unmatched. CDR3 sequence: CASSERTGGYNEQFF. In nucleotides, the CDR3 is TGTGCCAGCAGTGAACGGACAGGGGGGTACAATGAGCAGTTCTTC.

The chain joins TRBV28 to TRBJ1-1; TRBD1 might be the D (5 bases). Germline V gene data show CDR1 as MDHEN and CDR2 as SYDVKM. The ends were cut back, 6 bases at V and 4 bases at J, with 15 bases in the middle. This CDR3 is built from 14 residues. DNA of the CDR3: TGTGCCAGCAGCCGTTGGGGGGTAGGCACTGAAGCTTTCTTT. It translates to CASSRWGVGTEAFF.

The rearrangement joins TRBV29-1 to TRBJ2-1; TRBD2 aligns across 7 bases. Per the germline V gene, CDR1 is SQVTM and CDR2 is ANQGSEA. J gave up 1 base and V 3 bases, and 6 bases lay outside the gene matches. The CDR3 spans 15 residues. The CDR3, as DNA: TGCAGCGTTGACCCGGGAGGAGGGTCCTACAATGAGCAGTTCTTC. It codes for CSVDPGGGSYNEQFF.

V gene TRBV5-1 combines with J gene TRBJ1-2; weak D call: TRBD1 (5 bases). Germline V lookup: CDR1 SGHRS, CDR2 YFSETQ. Trimming took 6 bases from V and 6 from J, leaving 12 bases between them. This CDR3 has 12 residues. CDR3 coding DNA: TGCGCCAGCACGGGCAGGGAGGATGGCTACACCTTC. As protein: CASTGREDGYTF. The whole variable domain, remainder taken from reference TRBV5-1 and TRBJ1-2, is KAGVTQTPRYLIKTRGQQVTLSCSPISGHRSVSWYQQTPGQGLQFLFEYFSETQRNKGNFPGRFSGRQFSNSRSEMNVSTLELGDSALYLCASTGREDGYTFGSGTRLTVV.

The CDR3, as DNA: TGTGCCAGTAGTCCCGGACTAGTCAATGAGCAGTTCTTC. Encoded protein: CASSPGLVNEQFF. The chain carries TRBV19 and TRBJ2-1; 7 positions match TRBD2. This CDR3 spans 13 amino acids. Per germline, CDR1 LNHDA and CDR2 SQIVND (reference sequence). V dropped 5 bases and J dropped 6; count of bases not matched to a gene: 4.

The V call is TRBV28, the J call TRBJ1-5; D is unresolved. Per the germline V gene, CDR1 is MDHEN and CDR2 is SYDVKM. This CDR3 comprises 13 residues. Trimming took off 10 bases at V and 0 bases at J, with 10 bases between the two ends. The CDR3 DNA follows: TGTGCCACCAGCCCTAATAGCAATCAGCCCCAGCATTTT. It is translated as CATSPNSNQPQHF.

The chain uses TRBV21-1 and TRBJ2-7; the table's D call, TRBD2, has no DNA check behind it. TRBV21-1 is a pseudogene segment. The CDR3 is 17 amino acids. The CDR3 sequence: CASSGPTSGEFAYEQYF. CDR3 coding DNA: TGTGCCAGCAGCGGGCCGACTAGCGGGGAGTTTGCCTACGAGCAGTACTTC.

This clone is a singleton in its sample. The chain joins TRBV30 to TRBJ2-7, with D possibly matching TRBD2 (5 bases). The V gene lost 2 bases and the J gene lost 7 bases, with 9 bases spanning the gap. The CDR3 totals 11 residues. Germline-derived CDR1 and CDR2 are GTSNPN and SVGIG (reference sequence). The CDR3 reads CAWSLRGEQYF. The CDR3, as DNA: TGTGCCTGGAGTCTACGAGGGGAGCAGTACTTC.

With respect to this clone: The same CDR3 is also encoded by other DNA sequences in this sample. The chain couples TRBV5-1 to TRBJ2-7; 8 positions agree with TRBD1. The CDR3 is made up of 15 amino acids. V gave up 0 bases and J gave up 3 bases; unmatched junction bases: 5. Per the germline V gene, CDR1 is SGHRS and CDR2 is YFSETQ. Written as DNA, the CDR3 is TGCGCCAGCAGCTTGGGCGGACAGGGATTCTACGAGCAGTACTTC. Translation: CASSLGGQGFYEQYF.